The sequence of this TCR beta chain was determined in a study of blood T cell repertoires in COVID-19. Study-wide context: From the United States, Italy and Spain came samples of acute and convalescent COVID-19. In each case, the material was cDNA or gDNA derived from T cells, B-cell-depleted T cells, or PBMCs.

V was shortened by 8 bases and J by 7 bases, with 15 bases between the two germline ends. This CDR3 comprises 12 residues. CDR1 is MNHEY, CDR2 SMNVEV, per germline (reference sequence). In the original processing: Estimated nucleated cell counts came from reference gene primer amplification. Data came from immunoSEQ multiplex PCR; TCRdb stores just in-frame clones and leaves some out. The V and J calls and clone size were taken over from that table, and D and trimming were inferred from the DNA. The table records fewer than 250,000 clones, nearly 85% of them present only once. The rearrangement uses TRBV27 and TRBJ2-7; maybe TRBD2 (5 bases). Sequencing input: peripheral blood. The sequence was collected from a human donor in a cohort sampled during active COVID-19. CDR3 sequence: CASRIRRGEQYF. CDR3 sequence (DNA): TGTGCCAGCCGGATTAGGAGAGGGGAGCAGTACTTC.